Below, 2 T cell receptor beta chains from the same sample are listed, as sequenced in a study of blood T cell repertoires in COVID-19. TCRdb's table, derived via immunoSEQ multiplex PCR, lists solely in-frame clones and lacks some. Of 130,000 or so clones listed, around 90% are singletons. The sequenced material came from peripheral blood. All receptors come from a woman aged 55 to 70 with acute or convalescent COVID-19.

J is TRBJ1-6 and V is TRBV30; D is perhaps TRBD1 (6 bases). The V gene lost 8 bases and the J gene lost 6 bases, with 8 bases spanning the gap. The germline V gene encodes CDR1 GTSNPN and CDR2 SVGIG (reference sequence). The CDR3 spans 11 residues. The CDR3 loop is CARQVNSPLHF. In DNA form, the CDR3 reads TGTGCCCGACAGGTTAATTCACCCCTCCACTTT. Drawing the rest from reference TRBV30 and TRBJ1-6, the complete variable domain is SQTIHQWPATLVQPVGSPLSLECTVEGTSNPNLYWYRQAAGRGLQLLFYSVGIGQISSEVPQNLSASRPQDRQFILSSKKLLLSDSGFYLCARQVNSPLHFGNGTRLTVT.

This chain uses TRBV9 with TRBJ2-3, with D tentatively TRBD2 (5 bases). Between the trimmed V and J ends, which lost 0 bases and 0 bases, there was a span of 8 bases. In germline, CDR1 is SGDLS, CDR2 YYNGEE. This CDR3 comprises 15 residues. CDR3 sequence: CASSVAAGSTDTQYF. The CDR3 DNA is TGTGCCAGCAGCGTAGCTGCGGGTAGCACAGATACGCAGTATTTT.